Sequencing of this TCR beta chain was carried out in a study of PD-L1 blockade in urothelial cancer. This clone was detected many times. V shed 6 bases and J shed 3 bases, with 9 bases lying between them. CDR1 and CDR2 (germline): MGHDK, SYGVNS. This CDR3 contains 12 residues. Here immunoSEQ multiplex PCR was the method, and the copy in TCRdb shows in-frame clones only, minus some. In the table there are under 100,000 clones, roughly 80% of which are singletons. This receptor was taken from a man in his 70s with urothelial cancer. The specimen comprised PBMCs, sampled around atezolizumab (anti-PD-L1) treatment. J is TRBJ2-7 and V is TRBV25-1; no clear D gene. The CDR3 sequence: CASSGRLYEQYF. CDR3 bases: TGTGCCAGCAGCGGCAGACTCTACGAGCAGTACTTC.